One sample yielded the 4 T cell receptor beta chains listed below, sequenced in a study of T cells in women clearing cervical HPV infection (dated by TCRdb to between 2017 and 2018). The library was produced with the immunoSEQ multiplex PCR assay. TCRdb re-hosts the immuneACCESS table, in-frame sequences only. Its copies lack some clones; in the studies checked, an unresolved V gene accounts for under half of them, and the cause for the rest is not known. The table of this sample itemizes around 35,000 clones. Clones ranked in the top ten supply roughly 1.5% of the sample. Sequencing was performed on blood buffy coat. The receptors here all came from a woman aged 18-70 years with a cervical HPV16 infection that either progressed to CIN3+ or cleared (not recorded which).

Turning to this clone: The CDR3 goes on 3 residues after the read ends, and that part is filled in from the germline J gene. The chain employs TRBV5-6 and TRBJ1-6; possibly TRBD1 for D (5 bases). This CDR3 has 15 residues. With 5 bases removed from V and 8 bases from J, the gap between germline ends came to 17 bases. CDR1 is SGHDT and CDR2 is YYEEEE in the germline V gene. CDR3 DNA, as far as it was read: TGTGCCAGCAGTCGGGGATCGGGGGGATATTCACCC. Residues: CASSRGSGGYSP. The whole CDR3 protein is CASSRGSGGYSPLHF.

Turning to this clone: The read terminates 3 residues before the CDR3 end, so the remaining end is supplied by the germline J gene. The chain carries TRBV18 and TRBJ2-7, with 12 positions matching TRBD2. Trimming removed 2 bases from V and 1 base from J; junction bases left unmatched: 9. The CDR3 length is 18 residues. CDR1 KGHSH and CDR2 LQKENI come from the germline V gene. The CDR3 region is CASSPLRLAGGKSYEQYF. CDR3 bases read: TGTGCCAGCTCACCATTGAGGCTAGCGGGAGGGAAATCCTACGAG. The complete variable domain, with remaining parts taken from reference TRBV18 and TRBJ2-7, reads NAGVMQNPRHLVRRRGQEARLRCSPMKGHSHVYWYRQLPEEGLKFMVYLQKENIIDESGMPKERFSAEFPKEGPSILRIQQVVRGDSAAYFCASSPLRLAGGKSYEQYFGPGTRLTVT.

A word on this clone: The read comes to an end 3 residues before the CDR3 does, leaving the germline J gene to fill in the end. J is TRBJ2-5 and V is TRBV5-1, with TRBD2 as a possible D gene (7 bases). Trimming removed 4 bases at V and 2 bases at J, with 18 bases between. The CDR3 sequence is 16 residues long. From germline, CDR1 is SGHRS and CDR2 YFSETQ. The CDR3 protein is CASSLGGQGGQETQYF. The sequenced CDR3 bases are TGCGCCAGCAGCCTCGGGGGGCAGGGAGGGCAAGAGACC.

Concerning this clone: The read stops 3 residues short of the end of the CDR3; the missing end is completed from the germline J gene. The J gene is TRBJ2-2, the V gene TRBV7-3, with a weak D call TRBD2 (6 bases). Trimming removed 6 bases from V and 5 bases from J, with 13 bases in between. This CDR3 comprises 14 residues. Germline V gene data show CDR1 as SGHTA and CDR2 as FQGTGA. The CDR3 loop reads CASRDYPSTGELFF. The covered CDR3 bases are TGTGCCAGCAGGGACTACCCCTCGACCGGGGAG.